The 14 T cell receptor beta chains reported below all come from one sample, sequenced in a study of blood T cells in healthy people across ages. Together with a sample-barcoded 5' primer, a J-beta primer mix was included in a second PCR lasting roughly 6 to 12 cycles. TCRdb reanalysed the 5' RACE reads using MiXCR and keeps one entry per CDR3 protein. The sample yields fewer than 700,000 distinct CDR3 sequences, roughly 43% seen once. The sequenced sample consisted of blood. The receptors here all came from an elderly man in good health.

This clonotype was counted ten times or more. The chain employs TRBV29-1 and TRBJ2-1; TRBD2 aligns across 8 bases. V was pared by 7 bases and J by 3 bases, with 11 bases of the junction left unmatched. The CDR3 extends over 15 amino acids. Per the germline V gene, CDR1 is SQVTM and CDR2 is ANQGSEA. For the CDR3, the DNA is TGCAGCGGAGTGCCCAGCGGGAGTGTCTACAATGAGCAGTTCTTC. It translates to CSGVPSGSVYNEQFF.

In its sample, this clonotype was seen many times. The chain carries TRBV7-2 and TRBJ2-4; D might be TRBD2 (5 bases). Germline V gene lookup returns CDR1 SGHTA and CDR2 FQGNSA. V gave up 5 bases and J gave up 6 bases, with 20 bases separating them. The CDR3 length is 16 residues. The CDR3 is CASSATRRGSLNIQYF. The CDR3 coding sequence is TGTGCCAGCAGCGCAACCCGACGGGGTTCCCTAAACATTCAGTACTTC.

V is TRBV9 and J is TRBJ1-5; TRBD1 is a possible D gene (5 bases). Deletions cut 2 bases from V and 2 bases from J, with 8 bases between. The germline gives CDR1 SGDLS, CDR2 YYNGEE. The CDR3 runs to 14 residues. The CDR3 reads CASSVGVGNQPQHF. DNA of the CDR3: TGTGCCAGCAGCGTGGGGGTGGGCAATCAGCCCCAGCATTTT.

The chain links TRBV7-2 to TRBJ2-7; the D gene could be TRBD1 or TRBD2 (5 bases each). The CDR3 contains 14 residues. V was clipped by 5 bases and J by 3 bases, with 14 bases between them. The germline gives CDR1 SGHTA, CDR2 FQGNSA. CDR3 protein: CASSEEGPVYEQYF. The CDR3 region has the DNA TGTGCCAGCAGCGAAGAGGGGCCAGTCTACGAGCAGTACTTC.

The rearrangement joins TRBV7-2 to TRBJ2-7, with D tentatively TRBD2 (6 bases). CDR3 length: 14 amino acids. V was cut by 4 bases and J by 1 base, with 11 bases left in between. Germline V lookup: CDR1 SGHTA, CDR2 FQGNSA. The CDR3 sequence: CASSSRLGSYEQYF. The CDR3 DNA reads as TGTGCCAGCAGCTCCCGACTAGGTTCCTACGAGCAGTACTTC.

V is TRBV15 and J is TRBJ1-2, with a possible D match to TRBD1 (5 bases). This CDR3 is built from 16 residues. CDR1 LNHNV and CDR2 YYDKDF come from the germline V gene (reference sequence). Trimming stripped 3 bases from V and 2 bases from J, with 16 bases between. For the CDR3, the DNA is TGTGCCACCAGCAGCCCCATGGGCAGGGAGAACTATGGCTACACCTTC. Translating gives CATSSPMGRENYGYTF. The variable domain in full, completed from reference TRBV15 and TRBJ1-2, reads DAMVIQNPRYQVTQFGKPVTLSCSQTLNHNVMYWYQQKSSQAPKLLFHYYDKDFNNEADTPDNFQSRRPNTSFCFLDIRSPGLGDTAMYLCATSSPMGRENYGYTFGSGTRLTVV.

The chain joins TRBV6-1 to TRBJ2-5; 9 nucleotides agree with TRBD2. The DNA end favors TRBJ2-7, so the J call may be wrong. This CDR3 has 18 amino acids. Looked up from germline, CDR1 is MNHNS and CDR2 is SASEGT. CDR3 in DNA: TGTGCCAGCAGTCGGGGACAGAGCACCGGGACTAGCTTGAGCGAGCAGTACTTC. It encodes CASSRGQSTGTSLSEQYF.

This clonotype was counted a few times. The V call is TRBV6-5, the J call TRBJ2-7; TRBD2 aligns across 9 bases. Losses at the gene ends were 6 bases for V and 2 bases for J; bases not matched to a gene: 8. The CDR3 runs 15 residues. CDR1 and CDR2 (germline): MNHEY, SVGAGI. The CDR3 reads CASRQGGTSTYEQYF. The CDR3 coding sequence is TGTGCCAGCAGGCAAGGCGGGACTAGCACCTACGAGCAGTACTTC.

This clonotype came up once. The chain links TRBV4-2 to TRBJ1-2; tentatively, D is TRBD1 (5 bases). The CDR3 extends over 15 amino acids. Germline V CDR1 and CDR2: LGHNA, YNFKEQ. Trimming removed 0 bases at V and 8 bases at J, with 16 bases between. The CDR3 spells CASSQDLMGVGGYTF. The CDR3 DNA reads TGTGCCAGCAGCCAAGATCTAATGGGGGTCGGAGGCTACACCTTC.

A few counts support this clonotype. This chain joins TRBV5-1 and TRBJ2-7; no definite D call. The V gene lost 2 bases and the J gene lost 0 bases, with 9 bases spanning the gap. The CDR3 contains 14 residues. Per germline, CDR1 SGHRS and CDR2 YFSETQ. CDR3 amino acids: CASSFAQDSYEQYF. The CDR3 DNA sequence: TGCGCCAGCAGCTTCGCCCAGGACTCCTACGAGCAGTACTTC.

The chain uses TRBV5-1 and TRBJ2-5; TRBD1 matches 10 bases. From germline, CDR1 is SGHRS and CDR2 YFSETQ. The CDR3 is made up of 14 amino acids. The junction had 8 bases not matched to a gene; V was cut back by 7 bases and J by 5 bases. Written as DNA, the CDR3 is TGCGCCAGCCGTTCCGGGACAGGGGTTGAGACCCAGTACTTC. It yields the protein CASRSGTGVETQYF.

This clonotype was counted only a few times. Germline and junction disagree at one end, which may indicate a read error. The V gene is TRBV27, the J gene TRBJ2-3; unclear D gene. The CDR3 consists of 15 residues. CDR1 MNHEY and CDR2 SMNVEV come from the germline V gene (reference sequence). The CDR3 sequence: CTSTPEFGLTDTQYF. The CDR3 nucleotides are TGTACCAGCACCCCCGAGTTCGGGTTGACAGATACGCAGTATTTT.

The CDR3 nucleotides are TGTGCCAGCAGCCAAGATCTTAAAGTTCGGGACTACACCTTC. Encoded protein: CASSQDLKVRDYTF. The chain couples TRBV4-2 to TRBJ1-2, with no clear D. CDR3 length: 14 residues. The germline V gene has CDR1 LGHNA and CDR2 YNFKEQ. The germline V and J ends were trimmed by 0 bases and 10 bases, with 15 bases remaining between them.

The chain recombines TRBV3-1 with TRBJ2-3, with 12 nucleotides matching TRBD1. The CDR3 is 16 amino acids. From germline, CDR1 is LGHDT and CDR2 YNNKEL (reference sequence). V gave up 4 bases and J gave up 4 bases; unmatched junction bases: 6. This CDR3 reads CASSLSGTGGPDTQYF. The CDR3 region has the DNA TGTGCCAGCAGCCTCTCCGGGACAGGGGGCCCAGATACGCAGTATTTT.